The next 18 T cell receptor beta chains were all read from a single sample in a study of blood T cell repertoires in COVID-19. Only in-frame clones appear in the TCRdb table, and some are missing; sequencing was by immunoSEQ multiplex PCR. The sample yields around 130,000 clones, roughly four fifths seen once. Specimen: peripheral blood. The receptors originated from a human donor in a cohort sampled during active COVID-19.

This chain links TRBV6-1 with TRBJ1-4; perhaps TRBD1 as D (5 bases). V dropped 2 bases and J dropped 5 bases, with 15 bases sitting between them. The CDR3 is 16 amino acids. CDR1 and CDR2 (germline): MNHNS, SASEGT. In nucleotides, the CDR3 is TGTGCCAGCAGTGAAAAAGGAGGGACGGCAAATGAAAAACTGTTTTTT. It encodes CASSEKGGTANEKLFF.

The V call is TRBV29-1, the J call TRBJ2-5; the D gene is possibly TRBD2 (6 bases). V was shortened by 4 bases and J by 1 base, with 7 bases between the two germline ends. Germline values: CDR1 SQVTM, CDR2 ANQGSEA. CDR3 size: 12 residues. CDR3 sequence reads: CSVGSGQETQYF. The CDR3 DNA sequence: TGCAGCGTTGGTAGCGGCCAAGAGACCCAGTACTTC.

A word on this clone: The junction and the germline gene differ at one end; a read error may be behind it. J is TRBJ2-7 and V is TRBV29-1; D is undetermined. This CDR3 has 11 amino acids. In germline, CDR1 is SQVTM, CDR2 ANQGSEA. CDR3: CSVEERSIRWF. In DNA, the CDR3 is TGCAGCGTTGAAGAGCGATCTATCCGGTGGTTC.

A few counts support this clone. This chain joins TRBV6-6 and TRBJ2-1, with 15 nucleotides matching TRBD2. The CDR3 contains 15 residues. V lost 2 bases and J lost 7; bases outside the gene matches: 0. Germline CDR1 reads MNHNY; CDR2 reads SVGAGI (reference sequence). The CDR3 coding sequence is TGTGCCAGCAGTTACGGGACTAGCGGGGGGAATGAGCAGTTCTTC. It yields the protein CASSYGTSGGNEQFF.

The rearrangement joins TRBV3-1 (or the pseudogene TRBV3-2) to TRBJ1-6; D is possibly TRBD1 (5 bases). The V and J ends lost 4 bases and 3 bases respectively, with 13 bases between them. The length of the CDR3 is 16 residues. The germline V gene has CDR1 LGHDT and CDR2 YNNKEL (reference sequence). In DNA, the CDR3 is TGTGCCAGCAGCCTCATGACAGCCTACTATAATTCACCCCTCCACTTT. It encodes CASSLMTAYYNSPLHF.

The chain couples TRBV24-1 to TRBJ2-1; 9 bases are shared with TRBD1. Germline CDR1 and CDR2: KGHDR and SFDVKD. J was trimmed by 8 bases and V by 3 bases; bases with no gene match: 13. CDR3 length equals 17 residues. The CDR3 DNA reads as TGTGCCACCAGTGATCGGAGCCGGGACAGGGCAGTCGATGAGCAGTTCTTC. Translated: CATSDRSRDRAVDEQFF.

This clone has a handful of counts. The rearrangement uses TRBV2 and TRBJ1-5; the D gene is possibly TRBD1 (6 bases). V gave up 4 bases and J gave up 5 bases, with 9 bases separating them. The CDR3 runs 13 residues. CDR1 and CDR2 (germline): SNHLY, FYNNEI. CDR3 bases: TGTGCCAGCAGTGTCAGGGGCGATCAGCCCCAGCATTTT. Amino acids: CASSVRGDQPQHF. Drawing the rest from reference TRBV2 and TRBJ1-5, the complete variable domain is EPEVTQTPSHQVTQMGQEVILRCVPISNHLYFYWYRQILGQKVEFLVSFYNNEISEKSEIFDDQFSVERPDGSNFTLKIRSTKLEDSAMYFCASSVRGDQPQHFGDGTRLSIL.

The chain joins TRBV5-4 to TRBJ1-1, with a weak D call TRBD1 (6 bases). The CDR3 consists of 15 residues. The germline CDR1 and CDR2 sequences are SGHNT and YYREEE (reference sequence). V lost 4 bases and J lost 3, with 16 bases in between. CDR3 bases: TGTGCCAGCAGCCAACGACAGGCGGCGTACACTGAAGCTTTCTTT. This codes for CASSQRQAAYTEAFF.

This clone was counted between two and nine times. The chain is built from TRBV4-1 and TRBJ2-5, with D possibly TRBD2 on 5 matching bases. CDR1 and CDR2 (germline): MGHRA, YSYEKL. V was cut by 0 bases and J by 9 bases, with 23 bases left in between. This CDR3 comprises 17 residues. The CDR3 nucleotides read TGCGCCAGCAGCCAAGATGCACAGACAAACCCCAAGAGGGCCCAGTACTTC. Its protein is CASSQDAQTNPKRAQYF.

The chain combines TRBV5-4 with TRBJ2-7, with TRBD1 matching 7 bases. The CDR3 is made up of 14 amino acids. V dropped 3 bases and J dropped 7; count of bases not matched to a gene: 10. The germline gives CDR1 SGHNT, CDR2 YYREEE (reference sequence). CDR3 sequence reads: CASSSPTGALEQYF. The CDR3 DNA follows: TGTGCCAGCAGCTCGCCTACAGGGGCCCTAGAGCAGTACTTC.

The rearrangement links TRBV19 to TRBJ1-5; D is unresolved. The germline V gene has CDR1 LNHDA and CDR2 SQIVND (reference sequence). This CDR3 contains 10 residues. Trimming took off 8 bases at V and 9 bases at J, with 8 bases between the two ends. The DNA for the CDR3 is TGTGCCAGTGGTGCCAGGCCCCAGCATTTT. Residues: CASGARPQHF. The complete variable domain, with remaining parts taken from reference TRBV19 and TRBJ1-5, reads DGGITQSPKYLFRKEGQNVTLSCEQNLNHDAMYWYRQDPGQGLRLIYYSQIVNDFQKGDIAEGYSVSREKKESFPLTVTSAQKNPTAFYLCASGARPQHFGDGTRLSIL.

V usage is TRBV2 and J usage is TRBJ2-7; 10 positions match TRBD2. CDR1 is SNHLY and CDR2 is FYNNEI in the germline V gene. Unmatched junction bases numbered 3, after V lost 6 bases and J lost 7 bases. The CDR3 runs 12 residues. The DNA of the CDR3 is TGTGCCAGCAGGGGACTAGCGCAGGAGCAGTACTTC. It specifies CASRGLAQEQYF.

The rearrangement joins TRBV14 to TRBJ2-1; 9 positions match TRBD2. In germline, CDR1 is SGHDN, CDR2 FVKESK. The CDR3 runs 18 residues. J gave up 0 bases and V 2 bases, and 8 bases lay outside the gene matches. The CDR3 DNA reads TGTGCCAGCAGCCAAAAGATTGGCGGGGGGGGCTCCTACAATGAGCAGTTCTTC. This gives the protein CASSQKIGGGGSYNEQFF.

The J gene is TRBJ2-1, the V gene TRBV5-1; the match to TRBD1 covers 7 bases. Germline CDR1 reads SGHRS; CDR2 reads YFSETQ. CDR3 length: 14 residues. Germline trimming cut 9 bases from V and 4 bases from J; bases unmatched to any gene: 10. The CDR3 nucleotides read TGCGCCACCACTCCCGGGACAGCATACAATGAGCAGTTCTTC. It codes for CATTPGTAYNEQFF.

The chain links TRBV19 to TRBJ2-1; D not resolved. Germline CDR1 is LNHDA and CDR2 is SQIVND (reference sequence). Between the trimmed V and J ends, which lost 3 bases and 5 bases, there was a span of 8 bases. This CDR3 has 13 residues. The DNA of the CDR3 is TGTGCCAGTAGTATCCAGGTTGACAATGAGCAGTTCTTC. Amino acid sequence: CASSIQVDNEQFF. Filled out from reference TRBV19 and TRBJ2-1, the complete variable domain reads DGGITQSPKYLFRKEGQNVTLSCEQNLNHDAMYWYRQDPGQGLRLIYYSQIVNDFQKGDIAEGYSVSREKKESFPLTVTSAQKNPTAFYLCASSIQVDNEQFFGPGTRLTVL.

The V and J genes are TRBV29-1 and TRBJ1-1, with D possibly being TRBD1 (6 bases). This CDR3 spans 13 amino acids. Trimming stripped 6 bases from V and 1 base from J, with 12 bases between. Germline V gene lookup returns CDR1 SQVTM and CDR2 ANQGSEA. The CDR3 here is CSVATGRNTEAFF. CDR3 coding DNA: TGCAGCGTGGCGACAGGTCGGAACACTGAAGCTTTCTTT.

V is TRBV19 and J is TRBJ1-2; 9 nucleotides match TRBD1. CDR3 length equals 14 residues. The germline gives CDR1 LNHDA, CDR2 SQIVND (reference sequence). V gave up 6 bases and J gave up 7 bases; unmatched junction bases: 9. The CDR3 here is CASSRTGEFRGYTF. As DNA, the CDR3 is TGTGCCAGTAGCAGGACAGGGGAGTTTCGTGGCTACACCTTC.

The V call is TRBV7-3, the J call TRBJ2-1; TRBD2 matches 8 bases. V was pared by 0 bases and J by 6 bases, with 4 bases of the junction left unmatched. Per germline, CDR1 SGHTA and CDR2 FQGTGA. This CDR3 has 15 residues. The DNA of the CDR3 is TGTGCCAGCAGCTTAACGGAACTAGCGGCCAATGAGCAGTTCTTC. Its protein product is CASSLTELAANEQFF.